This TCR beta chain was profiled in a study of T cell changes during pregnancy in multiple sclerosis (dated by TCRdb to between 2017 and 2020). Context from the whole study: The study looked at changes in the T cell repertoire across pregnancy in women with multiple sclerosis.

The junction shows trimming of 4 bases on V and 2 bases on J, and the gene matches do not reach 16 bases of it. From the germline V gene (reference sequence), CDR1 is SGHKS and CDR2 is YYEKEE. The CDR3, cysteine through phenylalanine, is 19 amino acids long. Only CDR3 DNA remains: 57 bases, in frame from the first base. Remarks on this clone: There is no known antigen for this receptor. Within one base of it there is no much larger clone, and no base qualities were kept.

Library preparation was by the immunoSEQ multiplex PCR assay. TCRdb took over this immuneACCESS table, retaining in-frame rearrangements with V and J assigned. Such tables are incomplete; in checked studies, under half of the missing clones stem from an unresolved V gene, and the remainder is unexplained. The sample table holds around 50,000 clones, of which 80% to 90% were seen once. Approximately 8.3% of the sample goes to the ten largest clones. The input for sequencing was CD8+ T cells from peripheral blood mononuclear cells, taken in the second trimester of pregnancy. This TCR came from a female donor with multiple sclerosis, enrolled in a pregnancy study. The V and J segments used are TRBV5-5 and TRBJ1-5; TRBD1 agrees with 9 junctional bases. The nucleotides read TGTGCCAGCAGCCCACACCCCGGGACAGGGTATGATCGCAATCAGCCCCAGCATTTT. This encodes CASSPHPGTGYDRNQPQHF.